The rows below give T cell receptor beta chains drawn from one sample of a study of blood T cell repertoires in COVID-19. Method: immunoSEQ multiplex PCR; TCRdb's copy keeps in-frame clones and lacks some. The table has 80,000 to 130,000 clones, approximately 86% seen once. The sample consisted of PBMCs or T cells enriched from blood (not recorded which). Every receptor here comes from a woman aged 45-59 years who had recovered from COVID-19. Each CDR3 is given with its conserved first and last residue. Fields, in order: V gene, clone size, D gene, J gene, CDR3 DNA, CDR3 protein. D genes are given only for firm matches. The listing skips clone size in some rows; elsewhere it reads once, few, many or a size class.

>TRBV24-1|-|TRBD1|TRBJ1-2
TGTGCCACCAGTGATTCGGGACAGGTCCATGGCTACACCTTC
CATSDSGQVHGYTF
>TRBV24-1|-|-|TRBJ1-2
TGTGCCACCAGTGATCCAGGGTTATCCGGCTACACCTTC
CATSDPGLSGYTF
>TRBV7-9|-|-|TRBJ1-2
TGTGCCAGCAGCTTAGCGGGACTTTCTAACTATGGCTACACCTTC
CASSLAGLSNYGYTF
>TRBV10-3|-|TRBD1|TRBJ2-1
TGTGCCACCTGGGACAGGGGATACAATGAGCAGTTCTTC
CATWDRGYNEQFF
>TRBV28|-|-|TRBJ1-5
TGTGCCAGCAGTCGCGCGGCCCAGCATTTT
CASSRAAQHF
>TRBV5-1|-|-|TRBJ2-2
TGCGCCAGCAGCCCTTACACCGGGGAGCTGTTTTTT
CASSPYTGELFF
>TRBV30|-|TRBD1|TRBJ1-3
TGTGCCTACTCACCCCCGGGACAGTACTCTGGAAACACCATATATTTT
CAYSPPGQYSGNTIYF
>TRBV27|few|-|TRBJ2-2
TGTGCCAGCAGTTTATTAACCGGGGAGCTGTTTTTT
CASSLLTGELFF
>TRBV30|-|-|TRBJ1-2
TGTGCCTGGAGCACCTGGGGGCAGGATGGCTACACCTTC
CAWSTWGQDGYTF
>TRBV5-1|once|TRBD2|TRBJ2-3
TGCGCCAGCAGCTTGCGCCTAGCGGGAAGCACAGATACGCAGTATTTT
CASSLRLAGSTDTQYF
>TRBV5-1|once|-|TRBJ2-7
TGCGCCAGCAGCTGGGGCAGCAGCCGGTACGAGCAGTACTTC
CASSWGSSRYEQYF
>TRBV9|-|-|TRBJ1-6
TGTGCCAGCAGCACAGGGATAGGATCCTATAATTCACCCCTCCACTTT
CASSTGIGSYNSPLHF
>TRBV28|once|-|TRBJ1-6
TGTGCCAGCAGCACGCCCGGGGATAATTCACCCCTCCACTTT
CASSTPGDNSPLHF
>TRBV24-1|-|-|TRBJ2-3
TGTGCCACCAGTGATTCTAATGGAGATACGCAGTATTTT
CATSDSNGDTQYF
>TRBV5-6|-|-|TRBJ1-1
TGTGCCAGCAGCTTGGCAGTCACGACGGAGCGAGCTTTCTTT
CASSLAVTTERAFF
>TRBV4-2|-|TRBD2|TRBJ2-1
TGTGCCAGCAGCCAAGATTTTATAATAGCGGGAGCTCTAATATATGAGCAGTTCTTC
CASSQDFIIAGALIYEQFF
>TRBV10-1|-|-|TRBJ2-7
TGCGCCAGCAGTGGAGGTGACTCCTACGAGCAGTACTTC
CASSGGDSYEQYF
>TRBV11-3|-|-|TRBJ2-1
TGTGCCAGCAGCCTCGGTCAGGGTGTGCGCAATGAGCAGTTCTTC
CASSLGQGVRNEQFF
>TRBV5-6|-|-|TRBJ2-7
TGTGCCAGCAGCTTTGAGCCTTCCTACGAGCAGTACTTC
CASSFEPSYEQYF
>TRBV5-4|-|TRBD1|TRBJ1-4
TGTGCCAGCAGCGAGCCAGGGGGACCGACTAATGAAAAACTGTTTTTT
CASSEPGGPTNEKLFF
>TRBV2|-|TRBD1|TRBJ1-5
TGTGCCACCGCACTTCAGGACAGGGTTCAAAATCAGCCCCAGCATTTT
CATALQDRVQNQPQHF
>TRBV6-1|-|TRBD1|TRBJ1-1
TGTGCCAGCCGACCGGACAGGGCCTCACCCGAAGCTTTCTTT
CASRPDRASPEAFF
>TRBV27|-|-|TRBJ1-3
TGTGCCAGCAGCCTCAAGCCCTACGGTGGAAACACCATATATTTT
CASSLKPYGGNTIYF
>TRBV27|-|TRBD1|TRBJ1-6
TGTGCCAGCAGTACACGACAGGGGAATAATTCACCCCTCCACTTT
CASSTRQGNNSPLHF
>TRBV27|once|TRBD1|TRBJ1-1
TGTGCCAGCAGTTTGAAGGGGGCAAGCACTGAAGCTTTCTTT
CASSLKGASTEAFF
>TRBV14|-|-|TRBJ1-1
TGTGCCAGCAGCCTAGCAATTAGGGGGACTGAAGCTTTCTTT
CASSLAIRGTEAFF
>TRBV1|-|-|TRBJ2-1
TGCACCAGCAGCCAAGATCAGGGGGACAAAGACTACAATGAGCAGTTCTTC
CTSSQDQGDKDYNEQFF
>TRBV29-1|-|-|TRBJ1-2
TGCAGCGTCACAGGGAAAAATGGCTACACCTTC
CSVTGKNGYTF
>TRBV10-3|-|-|TRBJ1-1
TGTGCCACCAATGGGAGGGTTGGGATGAACACTGAAGCTTTCTTT
CATNGRVGMNTEAFF
>TRBV27|-|-|TRBJ2-3
TGTGCCAGCAGTCTTGAAGGGGGAGCAGATACGCAGTATTTT
CASSLEGGADTQYF
>TRBV10-2|-|-|TRBJ2-7
TGCGCCAGCAGTAAGGGGGACTACTACGAGCAGTACTTC
CASSKGDYYEQYF
>TRBV6-5|-|-|TRBJ2-7
TGTGCCAGCAGTCCCCCAAAGGGGGACGAGCAGTACTTC
CASSPPKGDEQYF
>TRBV5-1|-|-|TRBJ2-2
TGCGCCAGCAGCCTCGGCCCTACTAGTGCCGGGGAGCTGTTTTTT
CASSLGPTSAGELFF
>TRBV9|-|TRBD2|TRBJ2-6
TGTGCCAGCAGCCGGATGGGAGGGTATGAATCTGGGGCCAACGTCCTGACTTTC
CASSRMGGYESGANVLTF
>TRBV29-1|-|-|TRBJ2-2
TGCAGCGTTGACCGGGGGAACACCGGGGAGCTGTTTTTT
CSVDRGNTGELFF
>TRBV10-3|-|-|TRBJ1-2
TGTGCCATCTCGTCCCGTGAGGAGGGCTACACCTTC
CAISSREEGYTF
>TRBV19|-|-|TRBJ2-7
TGTGCCAGTAGTATAGGCGGGTCCCACTACGAGCAGTACTTC
CASSIGGSHYEQYF
>TRBV19|-|TRBD2|TRBJ2-3
TGTGCCAGTAGTACCCCAGCGGGAGGGACAGATACGCAGTATTTT
CASSTPAGGTDTQYF
>TRBV24-1|-|-|TRBJ2-5
TGTGCCACCAGTGGTAATACAGGGAGATTGGAGACCCAGTACTTC
CATSGNTGRLETQYF
>TRBV11-2|-|TRBD1|TRBJ2-7
TGTGCCAGCGTCAAGGGACAGGGTTTCTCCTACGAGCAGTACTTC
CASVKGQGFSYEQYF
>TRBV5-4|-|TRBD2|TRBJ2-3
TGTGCCAGCAGCTATGGACTAGCGGAAGATACGCAGTATTTT
CASSYGLAEDTQYF
>TRBV2|-|-|TRBJ1-1
TGTGCCAGCAGTGTGTTTTACGGGAACACTGAAGCTTTCTTT
CASSVFYGNTEAFF
>TRBV30|-|TRBD2|TRBJ2-1
TGTGCCTGGAGTGTACGGCGGGGGGGCTTAGGGGAGCAGTTCTTC
CAWSVRRGGLGEQFF
>TRBV27|-|-|TRBJ1-2
TGTGCCAGCAGTGCGCAGGGAGGGGCTAACTATGGCTACACCTTC
CASSAQGGANYGYTF
>TRBV2|-|-|TRBJ2-3
TGTGCCAGCTGGGCTAGCGAAGGGACAGATACGCAGTATTTT
CASWASEGTDTQYF
>TRBV5-4|-|TRBD1|TRBJ1-2
TGTGCCAGCAGTCAGAACAGGGGGACCACCTATGGCTACACCTTC
CASSQNRGTTYGYTF
>TRBV2|-|TRBD1|TRBJ1-1
TGTGCCAGCAGTAGGGGACAGGGGGACACTGAAGCTTTCTTT
CASSRGQGDTEAFF
>TRBV9|-|-|TRBJ2-3
TGTGCCAGCAGCGTAGGTTTAGGCAGGTTCATTTCGGGCACAGATACGCAGTATTTT
CASSVGLGRFISGTDTQYF
>TRBV11-3|few|-|TRBJ1-1
TGTGCCAGCAGCTTAGCAGCGGGGGCTGAAGCTTTCTTT
CASSLAAGAEAFF
>TRBV27|few|-|TRBJ2-5
TGTGCCAGCAGTTTTCAGGGGGCGGGGGAGGAGACCCAGTACTTC
CASSFQGAGEETQYF
>TRBV6-5|few|-|TRBJ2-6
TGTGCCAGCAGTTACTCCCGGGCTGGGGCCAACGTCCTGACTTTC
CASSYSRAGANVLTF
>TRBV20-1|-|-|TRBJ2-2
TGCAGTGCTAGTGTCAGGGGCACCGGGGAGCTGTTTTTT
CSASVRGTGELFF
>TRBV10-2|-|-|TRBJ1-1
TGCGCCAGCAGGGCCAGAAACATGAACACTGAAGCTTTCTTT
CASRARNMNTEAFF
>TRBV21-1|-|-|TRBJ1-2
TGTGCCAGCAGCGACTTCCGGGACAGGTTATACTATGGCTACACCTTC
CASSDFRDRLYYGYTF
>TRBV28|-|-|TRBJ1-6
TGTGCCAGCAGTGCCATCGGGGTGGGGAATTCACCCCTCCACTTT
CASSAIGVGNSPLHF
>TRBV5-8|-|-|TRBJ2-1
TGTGCCAGCAGCTTCTCTAGAACAGGCTACAATGAGCAGTTCTTC
CASSFSRTGYNEQFF
>TRBV7-9|many|TRBD1|TRBJ1-2
TGTGCCAGCAGCTTATCCGCAGGGGGCGGGGGCTACACCTTC
CASSLSAGGGGYTF
>TRBV19|-|TRBD2|TRBJ2-5
TGTGCCAGTAGTCCTAGGACTAGCGGGGGGGTTCAAGAGACCCAGTACTTC
CASSPRTSGGVQETQYF
>TRBV9|-|TRBD1|TRBJ1-1
TGTGCCAGCAGCCCGGGACAGGGGGGGGTCGGCACTGAAGCTTTCTTT
CASSPGQGGVGTEAFF